These 14 T cell receptor beta chains were all obtained from the same sample, sequenced in a study of response to subunit inactivated influenza vaccine. TCRdb ran MiXCR on the RT-PCR reads and lists one entry per CDR3 protein. Of about 240,000 distinct CDR3 sequences in the sample, 10% to 15% were seen once. Source: non-naive T cells sorted from PBMCs, taken around two weeks before vaccination. The origin of the receptors is a man aged 50 to 60 who received an inactivated influenza vaccine.

In this sample, this clonotype turned up many times. The chain carries TRBV2 and TRBJ2-2; perhaps D is TRBD1 or TRBD2 (5 bases each). Germline V gene lookup returns CDR1 SNHLY and CDR2 FYNNEI. The V gene lost 7 bases and the J gene lost 2 bases, with 8 bases spanning the gap. The CDR3 totals 13 residues. CDR3 loop: CASMGVNTGELFF. For the CDR3, the DNA is TGTGCCAGCATGGGGGTCAACACCGGGGAGCTGTTTTTT.

This clonotype was recorded a few times. The chain is built from TRBV11-2 and TRBJ2-7, with 8 bases identical to TRBD1. Germline V lookup: CDR1 SGHAT, CDR2 FQNNGV. The V and J ends lost 4 bases and 3 bases, in that order; junction bases with no gene match: 8. CDR3 size: 15 residues. The DNA of the CDR3 is TGTGCCAGCAGCTCAACCGGGACAGGAGACTACGAGCAGTACTTC. Translation gives CASSSTGTGDYEQYF.

There are many counts of this clonotype. This chain connects TRBV11-2 to TRBJ2-7; 7 bases are shared with TRBD1. The trim removed 1 base at V and 2 bases at J, leaving 2 bases unmatched. CDR3 length: 14 residues. Germline V gene lookup returns CDR1 SGHAT and CDR2 FQNNGV. CDR3 region: CASSLAGTAYEQYF. Here the CDR3 DNA reads TGTGCCAGCAGCTTAGCGGGGACAGCCTACGAGCAGTACTTC.

The sample holds many counts of this clonotype. This chain uses TRBV9 with TRBJ1-4; no firm D call. The CDR3 sequence is 15 residues long. CDR1 is SGDLS and CDR2 is YYNGEE in the germline V gene. V lost 4 bases and J lost 2, with 12 bases in between. The CDR3 DNA sequence: TGTGCCAGCAGCCCCCGCGGGTTGACTAATGAAAAACTGTTTTTT. Protein: CASSPRGLTNEKLFF.

In its sample, this clonotype was seen many times. The gene calls are TRBV12-3 or TRBV12-4 and TRBJ1-2, with a possible D match to TRBD1 (6 bases). V shed 4 bases and J shed 7 bases, with 19 bases lying between them. This CDR3 comprises 15 residues. CDR3 sequence (DNA): TGTGCCAGCAGTTCGATACAGGGAAGTATCTCTGGCTACACCTTC. Amino acids: CASSSIQGSISGYTF.

This clonotype was counted ten times or more. The J gene is TRBJ1-1, the V gene TRBV12-3 or TRBV12-4; D gene uncertain. This CDR3 is 13 amino acids long. V was trimmed by 2 bases and J by 0 bases, leaving 4 bases between them. The CDR3 loop reads CASSLLLNTEAFF. The CDR3 coding sequence is TGTGCCAGCAGTTTACTGTTGAACACTGAAGCTTTCTTT.

The V call is TRBV14, the J call TRBJ2-3; TRBD1 matches 10 bases. The CDR3 consists of 15 residues. The junction had 5 bases not matched to a gene; V was cut back by 3 bases and J by 5 bases. Per germline, CDR1 SGHDN and CDR2 FVKESK. For the CDR3, the DNA is TGTGCCAGCAGCCAGAGACAGGGGGCAGGAGATACGCAGTATTTT. Its protein product is CASSQRQGAGDTQYF.

The gene calls are TRBV5-8 and TRBJ2-7; possibly TRBD1 for D (6 bases). CDR1 is SGHTS, CDR2 YDEGEE, per germline. The CDR3 consists of 17 residues. V was shortened by 0 bases and J by 1 base, with 17 bases between the two germline ends. For the CDR3, the DNA is TGTGCCAGCAGCTTGGGGGCAACAGGGCTCCTTTCCTACGAGCAGTACTTC. The encoded protein is CASSLGATGLLSYEQYF.

This clonotype was seen at least ten times. V and J are TRBV29-1 and TRBJ1-2; D remains ambiguous. The germline V and J ends were trimmed by 6 bases and 4 bases, with 9 bases remaining between them. Germline loops: CDR1 SQVTM, CDR2 ANQGSEA. This CDR3 is built from 11 residues. CDR3 DNA sequence: TGCAGCGTAGGACGGGCCTATGGCTACACCTTC. Protein: CSVGRAYGYTF.

This clonotype was seen at least ten times. The chain joins TRBV11-1 to TRBJ2-3; the match to TRBD2 covers 11 bases. Germline assignment: CDR1 SGHAT and CDR2 FQDESV (reference sequence). The CDR3 is 16 residues long. Trimming removed 5 bases from V and 2 bases from J; junction bases left unmatched: 6. For the CDR3, the DNA is TGTGCCAGCAGCGCAAGACTAGCGGGAAACACAGATACGCAGTATTTT. Translating gives CASSARLAGNTDTQYF.

A few counts support this clonotype. The chain recombines TRBV6-4 with TRBJ1-1; D not certain. Germline CDR1 MRHNA, CDR2 SNTAGT. Trimming removed 3 bases at V and 8 bases at J, with 7 bases between. This CDR3 is 11 amino acids long. CDR3 sequence reads: CASSEGSEAFF. The CDR3 DNA sequence: TGTGCCAGCAGTGAGGGGTCGGAAGCTTTCTTT.

The V call is TRBV28, the J call TRBJ2-2; D is undetermined. From germline, CDR1 is MDHEN and CDR2 SYDVKM. CDR3 length: 12 residues. With 2 bases removed from V and 8 bases from J, the gap between germline ends came to 6 bases. Written as DNA, the CDR3 is TGTGCCAGCAGTTTACCCCGGGGGGAGCTGTTTTTT. Translating gives CASSLPRGELFF.

The chain uses TRBV20-1 and TRBJ2-3; unclear D gene. This CDR3 comprises 11 residues. V was shortened by 7 bases and J by 6 bases, with 11 bases between the two germline ends. CDR1 is DFQATT, CDR2 SNEGSKA, per germline (reference sequence). The CDR3 DNA sequence: TGCAGTGTTGGTGAGGAGGATACGCAGTATTTT. Translation: CSVGEEDTQYF.

This clonotype was seen a few times. CDR3 sequence: CATRDLINAEAFF. CDR3 nucleotide sequence: TGTGCCACACGCGACCTAATTAACGCTGAAGCTTTCTTT. The chain combines TRBV7-9 with TRBJ1-1; D is unresolved. Per germline, CDR1 SEHNR and CDR2 FQNEAQ (reference sequence). V was shortened by 10 bases and J by 6 bases, with 18 bases between the two germline ends. The CDR3 length is 13 residues.